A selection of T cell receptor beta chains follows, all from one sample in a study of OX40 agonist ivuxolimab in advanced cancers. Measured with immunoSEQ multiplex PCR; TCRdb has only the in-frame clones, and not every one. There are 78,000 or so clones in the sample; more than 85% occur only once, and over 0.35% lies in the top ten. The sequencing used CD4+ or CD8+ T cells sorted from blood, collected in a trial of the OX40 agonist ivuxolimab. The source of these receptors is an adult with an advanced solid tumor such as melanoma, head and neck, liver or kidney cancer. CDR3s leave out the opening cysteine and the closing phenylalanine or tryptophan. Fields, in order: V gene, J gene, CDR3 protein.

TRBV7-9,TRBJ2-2,ASSQMTGWGGELF
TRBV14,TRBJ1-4,ASSQLVGNEKLF
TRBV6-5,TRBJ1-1,ASRPRGMNTEAF
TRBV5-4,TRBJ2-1,ASSLYGSGSYNEQF
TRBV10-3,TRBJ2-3,AISAAGFTDTQY
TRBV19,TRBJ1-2,ASTPKEGRAFYGYT
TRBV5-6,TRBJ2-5,ASSLGWGGSKTQY
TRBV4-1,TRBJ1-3,ASSQEYQGANTIY
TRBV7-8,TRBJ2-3,ASSYGTSGVLSTDTQY
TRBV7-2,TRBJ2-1,ASSLRVVGQF
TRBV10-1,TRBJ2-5,ATSEGGSETQY
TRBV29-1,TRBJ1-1,SALRQTAEAF
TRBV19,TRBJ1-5,ASSITGGVEPQH
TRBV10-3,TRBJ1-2,AISPGGTGGFNYGYT
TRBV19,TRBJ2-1,ASSGGQRANEQF
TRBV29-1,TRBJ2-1,SVVPDRGSSI
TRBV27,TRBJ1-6,ASRTTGEGSPLH
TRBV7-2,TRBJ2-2,ASSMTSLTGELF
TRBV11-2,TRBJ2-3,ASSPKLERSTDTQY
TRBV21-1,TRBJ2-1,ASSKTSESYNEQF
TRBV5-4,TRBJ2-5,ASSPGLAGGPNQETQY